This T cell receptor beta chain was recorded in a study of shared clonotypes between healthy human individuals (dated by TCRdb to 2019 to 2021). Turning to the overall study: The cohort included three men and two women between 18 and 49 years of age. Blood TCR repertoires of about 5 healthy adults were deeply sequenced to estimate repertoire size and the extent of clonotype sharing between individuals. Each donor's leukapheresis produced roughly between about 0.9 and 9.5 billion PBMCs. Per donor, three plates each were used for CD4 naive and CD4 memory, two for CD8 naive, and one for CD8 memory. Different laboratories and diverse techniques were used to prepare libraries and sequence TCR repertoires, to increase sequencing depth and limit assay-specific biases.

Using the deep immunoSEQ assay, multiplex PCR amplified TCR CDR3 regions from genomic DNA. Extracted genomic DNA from each cell subset was distributed evenly across all wells of several immunoSEQ 96-well plates, and each plate was treated as a replicate. For sorted subsets, about 200 ng genomic DNA, equal to about 30,000 T cell genomes, was loaded into each replicate PCR. Purified libraries were quantified with a Qubit 3.0 fluorometer, sized on a Bioanalyzer 2100, and re-quantified with the KAPA Library Quantification kit. A separate single-read 150-cycle Illumina NextSeq 550 flow cell was used to sequence each immunoSEQ 96-well plate. For the original study's pipeline: Because the immunoSEQ output included only junctional sequences and no quality scores, the filtering could not be the same as the filtering used for full-length reads. Sequences were annotated with PyIR, a Python wrapper for IgBLAST v1.9, using IMGT germline references to assign V/J genes and CDR3. Reads were filtered out if the reads had weak V/J assignments (E-value above 1e-6), no CDR3, stop codons, out-of-frame junctions, or ambiguous translated residues. A V3J clonotype was defined by an identical inferred V gene, J gene, and CDR3 amino acid sequence. Percentage overlap between repertoires was calculated by dividing the number of shared unique clonotypes by the size of the smaller repertoire. Repertoire richness was assessed with RTK rarefaction, the Chao1 estimator, and Recon v2.1 estimates of unobserved clonotypes. Generation probabilities were computed with OLGA for all TCRbeta clonotypes obtained by the gDNA method from several donors. Drawn from immuneACCESS, this table holds only the in-frame rearrangements with V and J called that TCRdb kept. Clones are partly lost; checked studies trace under half to an unresolved V gene and leave the rest unexplained. V and J calls and clone size come straight from that table; D and trimming were deduced from the DNA. Present in this sample are about 2.4 million clones, approximately 93% of which were seen just once. The ten largest account for 0.36% of the sample.

To note about this clone: Its antigen remains undetermined. Base qualities are missing; no much larger clone stands one base away.

The donors were healthy, HIV-negative adults who had no recently reported acute infections or vaccinations. Only Caucasian adults living in Nashville, Tennessee, USA were represented among the donors. CD4+ T cells were enriched through magnetic negative selection, after which naive cells were positively selected on CD45RA and the remaining negative fraction served as the memory subset. Blood was obtained by leukapheresis, after which PBMCs were separated by Ficoll-Histopaque density gradient centrifugation and cryopreserved in liquid nitrogen vapor phase. Analytical flow cytometry was used to check the purity and quantity of each magnetically sorted T cell population. Genomic DNA was isolated from every sorted fraction and measured by UV absorbance on a Nanodrop 2000c. The germline V gene yields SGHVS for CDR1 and FNYEAQ for CDR2. Counted from cysteine to phenylalanine, this CDR3 has 14 amino acids. Kept here is only the CDR3 DNA, which spans 42 bases and is read in frame from base 1. The trim is 5 bases for V and 4 bases for J, with a gap of 11 bases between the germline ends.

The paper as a whole reports these results and caveats: Sampling was restricted to blood, and TCR repertoires in tissue are likely to differ from TCR repertoires in blood. Naive subsets generally had larger estimated clonotype richness than memory subsets. Because the study included only a small number of donors, the genetic and exposure-history diversity represented was limited. Compared with non-shared clonotypes, the clonotypes found in all four sorted-subset donors had higher generation probabilities. Around 5.4% of naive CD4, 3% to 3.5% of naive CD8, roughly 2.4% of memory CD4, and 0.35% to 0.5% of memory CD8 clonotypes were shared across four donors. Pairwise subsampling led to the expectation that sequencing depth would affect the degree of clonotype sharing among donors. Even with the large sequencing depth, rarefaction of the sorted-subset datasets indicated that sequencing was incomplete.

The rearranged chain carries TRBV7-6 and TRBJ1-4; perhaps TRBD1 is the D gene, with 6 bases matching. This TCR was recovered from a young man in good health. Some clones in this sample may be carry-over from other donors' samples. Sequencing input: naive CD4+ T cells from PBMCs. The sample's cell subset or site label is to be understood as: CD45RA+ positively selected. For the CDR3, the sequence is CASSQRQDNEKLFF. The DNA sequence is as follows: TGTGCCAGCAGCCAAAGACAGGATAATGAAAAACTGTTTTTT.